Presented here are 10 T cell receptor beta chains from one specimen sequenced in a study of response to subunit inactivated influenza vaccine. TCRdb processed the RT-PCR reads anew with MiXCR; each CDR3 protein has one entry. The sample carries under 750,000 distinct CDR3 sequences, roughly 12% recorded once. The sample here was PBMCs from blood, taken on the day of vaccination. These TCRs come from a man aged 50 to 60 who received an inactivated influenza vaccine.

The J gene is TRBJ1-4, the V gene TRBV5-1; unclear D gene. Germline assignment: CDR1 SGHRS and CDR2 YFSETQ. This CDR3 contains 13 residues. V was cut by 3 bases and J by 5 bases, with 8 bases left in between. CDR3 in amino acids: CASSSDGNEKLFF. DNA for the CDR3: TGCGCCAGCAGCTCGGACGGAAATGAAAAACTGTTTTTT.

V gene TRBV24-1 combines with J gene TRBJ2-5, with 12 nucleotides matching TRBD1. CDR1 is KGHDR and CDR2 is SFDVKD in the germline V gene. The CDR3 runs 16 residues. The trim removed 3 bases at V and 9 bases at J, leaving 10 bases unmatched. CDR3 protein: CATSDATGTGGWAQYF. CDR3 DNA: TGTGCCACCAGTGATGCGACCGGGACAGGGGGCTGGGCCCAGTACTTC.

The chain couples TRBV27 to TRBJ2-1; 15 bases map to TRBD2. With V trimmed by 6 bases and J by 8 bases, 17 bases remained unmatched. This CDR3 has 19 amino acids. The germline V gene has CDR1 MNHEY and CDR2 SMNVEV (reference sequence). In nucleotides, the CDR3 is TGTGCCAGCAGCTTGGGTGGGGGACTAGCGGGAGGTTTGGTCGATGAGCAGTTCTTC. Translation gives CASSLGGGLAGGLVDEQFF.

V and J are TRBV5-1 and TRBJ2-2, with D possibly matching TRBD2 (6 bases). The CDR3 loop spans 14 amino acids. V dropped 4 bases and J dropped 0 bases, with 7 bases sitting between them. Germline CDR1 is SGHRS and CDR2 is YFSETQ. The CDR3 loop reads CASSREANTGELFF. As DNA, the CDR3 is TGCGCCAGCAGCAGGGAGGCGAACACCGGGGAGCTGTTTTTT.

The rearrangement joins TRBV5-5 to TRBJ1-1; D is unresolved. The CDR3 extends over 14 amino acids. The V end was cut by 2 bases, the J end by 0 bases, with 8 bases between. Germline CDR1 reads SGHKS; CDR2 reads YYEKEE (reference sequence). For the CDR3, the DNA is TGTGCCAGCAGCTTAAAGTTGATGAACACTGAAGCTTTCTTT. This sequence encodes CASSLKLMNTEAFF.

This clonotype turned up a few times. The chain joins TRBV28 to TRBJ1-1, with 9 bases lining up with TRBD1. The trim removed 9 bases at V and 1 base at J, leaving 9 bases unmatched. Germline assignment: CDR1 MDHEN and CDR2 SYDVKM. The CDR3 is made up of 15 amino acids. The CDR3 loop reads CASGTGRVKNTEAFF. The CDR3, as DNA: TGTGCCAGTGGGACAGGGCGTGTTAAGAACACTGAAGCTTTCTTT.

This clonotype was observed a handful of times. V usage is TRBV5-1 and J usage is TRBJ2-7, with D tentatively TRBD1 or TRBD2 (5 bases each). Trimming took 0 bases from V and 5 from J, leaving 12 bases between them. This CDR3 spans 14 amino acids. Germline loops: CDR1 SGHRS, CDR2 YFSETQ. The DNA of the CDR3 is TGCGCCAGCAGCTTGGACGGCAGGGACCACGAGCAGTACTTC. Protein product: CASSLDGRDHEQYF.

This clonotype was seen at least ten times. This chain links TRBV10-3 with TRBJ2-7; unclear D gene. V lost 7 bases to trimming and J lost 4 bases, with 8 bases between them. CDR3 length equals 11 residues. Germline V gene sequence: CDR1 ENHRY, CDR2 SYGVKD. The CDR3 DNA is TGTGCCATCATGTCCTCTTACGAGCAGTACTTC. Translated: CAIMSSYEQYF.

The table lists this clonotype with many counts. The chain combines TRBV28 with TRBJ1-5; tentative D call: TRBD1 (5 bases). The CDR3 extends over 17 amino acids. Trimming took 5 bases from V and 2 from J, leaving 19 bases between them. In germline, CDR1 is MDHEN, CDR2 SYDVKM. CDR3: CASSPTHMSGRNQPQHF. In DNA, the CDR3 is TGTGCCAGCAGTCCAACCCATATGTCGGGACGCAATCAGCCCCAGCATTTT.

A few counts support this clonotype. This sequence joins TRBV27 and TRBJ2-2; 7 nucleotides match TRBD1. The CDR3 is made up of 16 amino acids. Germline CDR1 and CDR2: MNHEY and SMNVEV (reference sequence). V was clipped by 4 bases and J by 6 bases; unmatched bases: 11. The CDR3 region is CASSYKRDREPGELFF. The CDR3 DNA reads TGTGCCAGCAGTTACAAACGTGACAGGGAGCCCGGGGAGCTGTTTTTT.